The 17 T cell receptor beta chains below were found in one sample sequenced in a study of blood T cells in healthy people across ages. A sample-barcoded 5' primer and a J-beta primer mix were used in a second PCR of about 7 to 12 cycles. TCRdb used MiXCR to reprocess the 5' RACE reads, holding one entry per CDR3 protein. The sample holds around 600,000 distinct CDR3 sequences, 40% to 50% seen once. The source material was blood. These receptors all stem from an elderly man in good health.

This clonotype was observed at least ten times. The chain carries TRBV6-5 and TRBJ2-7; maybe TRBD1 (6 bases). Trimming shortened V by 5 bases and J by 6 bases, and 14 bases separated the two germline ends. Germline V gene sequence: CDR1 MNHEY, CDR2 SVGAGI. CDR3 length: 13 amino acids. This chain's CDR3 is CASSRQGSGEQYF. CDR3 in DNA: TGTGCCAGCAGTCGCCAGGGGTCGGGCGAGCAGTACTTC.

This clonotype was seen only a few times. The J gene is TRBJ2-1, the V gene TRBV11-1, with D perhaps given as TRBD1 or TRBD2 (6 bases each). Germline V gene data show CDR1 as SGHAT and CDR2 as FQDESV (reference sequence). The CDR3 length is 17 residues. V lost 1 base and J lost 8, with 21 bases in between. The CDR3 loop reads CASSLEGGLLLQYEQFF. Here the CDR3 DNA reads TGTGCCAGCAGCTTAGAGGGGGGCCTGCTCCTACAATATGAGCAGTTCTTC.

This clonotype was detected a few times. The CDR3 nucleotides are TGTGCCAGCAGTGCACGACAGGATACATATGGCTACACCTTC. This gives the protein CASSARQDTYGYTF. The V and J genes are TRBV12-3 or TRBV12-4 and TRBJ1-2; perhaps TRBD1 as D (6 bases). This CDR3 is 14 amino acids long. V lost 5 bases to trimming and J lost 5 bases, with 15 bases between them.

The CDR3 sequence is CASSLVASGGSIYNEQFF. The CDR3 DNA is TGTGCCAGCAGCTTGGTGGCTAGCGGAGGATCGATCTACAATGAGCAGTTCTTC. The chain joins TRBV5-8 to TRBJ2-1; 7 bases map to TRBD2. This CDR3 spans 18 amino acids. Germline CDR1 and CDR2: SGHTS and YDEGEE. The V gene end was trimmed by 0 bases and the J gene end by 3 bases; junction bases not matched to a gene: 12.

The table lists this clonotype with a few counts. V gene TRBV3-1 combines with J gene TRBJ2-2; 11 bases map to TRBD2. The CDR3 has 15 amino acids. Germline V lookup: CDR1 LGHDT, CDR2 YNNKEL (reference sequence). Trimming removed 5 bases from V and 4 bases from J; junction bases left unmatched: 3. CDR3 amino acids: CASSTSGSGTGELFF. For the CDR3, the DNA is TGTGCCAGCAGCACTAGCGGGAGTGGCACCGGGGAGCTGTTTTTT.

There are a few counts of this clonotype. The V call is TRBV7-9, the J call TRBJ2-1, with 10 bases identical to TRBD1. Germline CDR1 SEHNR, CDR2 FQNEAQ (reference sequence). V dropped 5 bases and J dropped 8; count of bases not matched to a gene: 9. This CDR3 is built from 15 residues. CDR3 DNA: TGTGCCAGCAGCAATTGGGACAGGGGTAAACATGAGCAGTTCTTC. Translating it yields CASSNWDRGKHEQFF.

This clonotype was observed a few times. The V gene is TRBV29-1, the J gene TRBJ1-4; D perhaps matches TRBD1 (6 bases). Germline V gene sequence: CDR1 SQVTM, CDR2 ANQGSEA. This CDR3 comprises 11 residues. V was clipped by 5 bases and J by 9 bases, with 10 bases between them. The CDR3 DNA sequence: TGCAGCGTTTACCAGGGGCAAAAACTGTTTTTT. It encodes CSVYQGQKLFF.

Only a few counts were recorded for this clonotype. CDR3 region: CSADLTGSTDTQYF. In DNA form, the CDR3 reads TGCAGCGCTGATCTGACAGGGAGCACAGATACGCAGTATTTT. The rearrangement links TRBV29-1 to TRBJ2-3; TRBD1 matches at 7 bases. The germline CDR1 and CDR2 sequences are SQVTM and ANQGSEA. This CDR3 has 14 residues. V lost 7 bases, J lost 0 bases, and 7 bases stayed unmatched.

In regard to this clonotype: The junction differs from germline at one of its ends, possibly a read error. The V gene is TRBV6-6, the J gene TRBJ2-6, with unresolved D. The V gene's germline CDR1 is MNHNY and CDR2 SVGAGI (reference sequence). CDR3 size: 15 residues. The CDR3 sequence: CVSSYYSSGTNVLTF. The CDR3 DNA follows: TGCGTCAGCAGTTATTACAGCTCTGGGACCAACGTCCTGACTTTC.

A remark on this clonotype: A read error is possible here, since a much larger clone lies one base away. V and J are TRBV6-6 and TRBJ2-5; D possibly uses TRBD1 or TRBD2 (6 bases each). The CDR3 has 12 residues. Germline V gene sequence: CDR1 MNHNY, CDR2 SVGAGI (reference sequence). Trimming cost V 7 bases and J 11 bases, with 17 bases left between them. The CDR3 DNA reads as TGTGCCAGCACCTACGGGGGCAATGAGCAGTACTTC. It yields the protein CASTYGGNEQYF.

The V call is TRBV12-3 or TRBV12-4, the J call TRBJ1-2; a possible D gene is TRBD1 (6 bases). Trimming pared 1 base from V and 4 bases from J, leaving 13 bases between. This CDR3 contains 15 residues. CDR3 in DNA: TGTGCCAGCAGTTTAGTCCCGGACAGTACCTATGGCTACACCTTC. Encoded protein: CASSLVPDSTYGYTF.

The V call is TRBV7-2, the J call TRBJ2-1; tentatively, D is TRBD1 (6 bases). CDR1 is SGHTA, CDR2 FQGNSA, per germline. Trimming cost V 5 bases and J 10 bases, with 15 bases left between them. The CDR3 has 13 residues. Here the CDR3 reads CASSKQGLWEQFF. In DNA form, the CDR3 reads TGTGCCAGCAGCAAACAGGGTCTTTGGGAGCAGTTCTTC.

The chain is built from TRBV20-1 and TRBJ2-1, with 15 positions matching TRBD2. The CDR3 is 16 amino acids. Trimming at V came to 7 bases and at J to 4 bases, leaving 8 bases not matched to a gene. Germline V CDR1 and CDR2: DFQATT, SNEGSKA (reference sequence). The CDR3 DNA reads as TGCAGTGTCGGGACTAGCGGGAGGCTAAAGTACAATGAGCAGTTCTTC. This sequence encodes CSVGTSGRLKYNEQFF.

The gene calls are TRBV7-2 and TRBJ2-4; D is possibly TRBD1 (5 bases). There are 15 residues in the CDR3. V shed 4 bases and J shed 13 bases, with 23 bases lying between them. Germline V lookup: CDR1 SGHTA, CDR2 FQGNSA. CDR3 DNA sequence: TGTGCCAGCAGCTATGACAGTCAGTCCTACAATGAGCAGTACTTC. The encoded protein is CASSYDSQSYNEQYF.

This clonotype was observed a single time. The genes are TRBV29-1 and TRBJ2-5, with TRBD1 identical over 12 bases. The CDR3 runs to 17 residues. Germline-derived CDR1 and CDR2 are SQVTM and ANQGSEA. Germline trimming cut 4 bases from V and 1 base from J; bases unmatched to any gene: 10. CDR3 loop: CSVGGQGAGHFQETQYF. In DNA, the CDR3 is TGCAGCGTTGGGGGACAGGGGGCAGGGCACTTCCAAGAGACCCAGTACTTC.

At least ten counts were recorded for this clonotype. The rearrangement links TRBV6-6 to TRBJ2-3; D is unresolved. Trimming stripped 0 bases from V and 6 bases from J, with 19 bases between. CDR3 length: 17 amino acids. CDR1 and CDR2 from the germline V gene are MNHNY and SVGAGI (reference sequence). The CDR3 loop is CASSYSAVGRPTDTQYF. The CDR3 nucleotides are TGTGCCAGCAGTTACTCCGCGGTAGGACGCCCAACGGATACGCAGTATTTT.

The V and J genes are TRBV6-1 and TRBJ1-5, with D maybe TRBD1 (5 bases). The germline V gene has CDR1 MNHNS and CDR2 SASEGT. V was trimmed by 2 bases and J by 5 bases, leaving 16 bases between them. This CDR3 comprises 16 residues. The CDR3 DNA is TGTGCCAGCAGTGAATACGTGGCGGTAGGGGATCAGCCCCAGCATTTT. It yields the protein CASSEYVAVGDQPQHF.